Each of the 2 T cell receptor beta chains below was sequenced from the same sample in a study of human T cells and chemical hapten exposure. A single record per CDR3 protein comes from TCRdb applying MiXCR to the 5' RACE reads. The sample has 150,000 or so distinct CDR3 sequences; roughly 4% are singletons. RNA extraction used unfractionated whole blood as the source of total RNA. The receptors come from a female donor in good health.

This clonotype was seen ten or more times. This rearrangement joins TRBV12-3 or TRBV12-4 to TRBJ1-2; 12 bases are shared with TRBD1. The J segment lost 6 bases and the V segment lost 7 bases, leaving 9 bases of the junction unmatched. This CDR3 has 15 residues. The CDR3 region is CASTSWDRGQDGYTF. CDR3 sequence (DNA): TGTGCCAGCACCTCCTGGGACAGGGGGCAGGATGGCTACACCTTC.

This clonotype occurred many times. The chain combines TRBV7-8 with TRBJ1-5; 9 nucleotides line up with TRBD1. Germline V gives CDR1 SGHVS, CDR2 FQNEAQ. The CDR3 extends over 15 amino acids. V shed 3 bases, J shed 6 bases, and the junction held 6 bases outside the gene matches. CDR3 sequence (DNA): TGTGCCAGCAGCTTGTGGGGACAGGGATTTCAGCCCCAGCATTTT. Translation gives CASSLWGQGFQPQHF.